This TCR beta chain was documented in a study of blood T cell repertoires in COVID-19. This CDR3 is built from 15 residues. CDR1 is SGHRS, CDR2 YFSETQ, per germline. V trimming: 5 bases; J trimming: 3 bases; junction bases outside the gene matches: 10. The method was immunoSEQ multiplex PCR; TCRdb's version includes in-frame clones alone and lacks a portion of them. The table lists some 320,000 clones, roughly 90% of them singletons. V gene TRBV5-1 combines with J gene TRBJ1-2, with 7 bases fitting TRBD1. The receptor was derived from a woman in her forties or fifties who had been exposed to COVID-19. Sequenced input: PBMCs or T cells enriched from blood (not recorded which). CDR3 residues: CASRNYSTGHYGYTF. The CDR3 nucleotides read TGCGCCAGCAGAAACTACTCGACAGGGCACTATGGCTACACCTTC.